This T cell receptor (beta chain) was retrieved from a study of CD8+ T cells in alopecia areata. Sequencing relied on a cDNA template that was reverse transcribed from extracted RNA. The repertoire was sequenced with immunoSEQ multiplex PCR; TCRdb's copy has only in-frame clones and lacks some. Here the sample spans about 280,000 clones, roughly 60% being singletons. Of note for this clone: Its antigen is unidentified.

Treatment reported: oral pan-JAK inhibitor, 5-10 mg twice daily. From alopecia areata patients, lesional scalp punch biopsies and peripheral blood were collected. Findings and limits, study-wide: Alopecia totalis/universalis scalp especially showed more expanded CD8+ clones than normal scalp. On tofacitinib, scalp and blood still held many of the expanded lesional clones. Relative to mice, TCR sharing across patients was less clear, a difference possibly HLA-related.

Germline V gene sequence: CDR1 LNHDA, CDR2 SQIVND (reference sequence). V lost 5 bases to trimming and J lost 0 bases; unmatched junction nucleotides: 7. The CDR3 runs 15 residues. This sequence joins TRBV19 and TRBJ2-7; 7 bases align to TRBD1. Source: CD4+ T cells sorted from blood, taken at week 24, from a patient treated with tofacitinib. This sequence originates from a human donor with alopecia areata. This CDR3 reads CASSPGTAFSYEQYF. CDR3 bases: TGTGCCAGTAGTCCCGGGACAGCCTTCTCCTACGAGCAGTACTTC.